Below are 3 T cell receptor beta chains sequenced from a single sample in a study of response to subunit inactivated influenza vaccine. Each CDR3 protein is one row after TCRdb ran MiXCR on the RT-PCR reads. Among 250,000 to 350,000 distinct CDR3 sequences listed, approximately 20% were seen once. Sequencing was performed on PBMCs from blood, taken about 20 months after vaccination. These receptors all come from a man in his fifties or sixties who received an inactivated influenza vaccine.

This clonotype was detected many times. This chain connects TRBV7-8 to TRBJ1-5; D unresolved. Germline-derived CDR1 and CDR2 are SGHVS and FQNEAQ. V was pared by 1 base and J by 4 bases, with 5 bases between. This CDR3 has 13 residues. This chain's CDR3 is CASSLGANQPQHF. The CDR3 DNA reads TGTGCCAGCAGCTTAGGAGCAAATCAGCCCCAGCATTTT.

This clonotype was detected a few times. The V and J genes are TRBV28 and TRBJ2-1, with D possibly TRBD1 on 6 matching bases. V was cut by 5 bases and J by 5 bases, with 13 bases left in between. This CDR3 region has 14 residues. The germline V gene encodes CDR1 MDHEN and CDR2 SYDVKM. In DNA form, the CDR3 reads TGTGCCAGCAGTCCTCCGGGACACGACAATGAGCAGTTCTTC. This translates into CASSPPGHDNEQFF.

The chain has TRBV7-9 and TRBJ2-3; D is possibly TRBD1 (5 bases). Germline CDR1 reads SEHNR; CDR2 reads FQNEAQ (reference sequence). The V gene lost 1 base and the J gene lost 5 bases, with 10 bases spanning the gap. The CDR3 sequence is 14 residues long. The CDR3 DNA sequence: TGTGCCAGCAGCTTAGTAGGGGCTCGAGATACGCAGTATTTT. This gives the protein CASSLVGARDTQYF.